This passage covers 31 T cell receptor beta chains from one sample sequenced in a study of spatial heterogeneity in lung cancer (dated by TCRdb to about 2019). Beyond this particular receptor, the publication reports: The tumor nonsynonymous mutation count correlated with the number of expanded intratumoral alpha and beta TCRs.

Their specific antigens are unknown. Library prep was done by 5' RACE. TCRdb shows the sequencer as NextSeq 500. TCRdb reworked the public reads: Q25 trimming with fastp, MiXCR clone assembly, productive beta chains retained. Identical CDR3 proteins give one entry, which carries the most common genes and DNA. Present in this sample are about 3,900 distinct CDR3 sequences, 4.1% of which were seen just once. Approximately 49% of the sample comes from the top ten. The time point label, as the study defines it: sample taken at primary tumor resection. The source was lung tumor tissue, collected at surgery. The receptors were sampled from a male donor with early-stage non-small cell lung cancer.

In its sample, this clonotype ranks as medium-sized (0.01 to 0.1%). The chain recombines TRBV12-2 with TRBJ2-7. TRBV12-2 is a recognized pseudogene. The CDR3 is 14 amino acids. CDR3 DNA sequence: TGTGCAAGTCGCCACCTGGACCATTCCGTAGGGCAGTACGTC. Its protein product is CASRHLDHSVGQYV.

This clonotype showed up many times. The chain links TRBV5-1 to TRBJ2-3; 12 nucleotides line up with TRBD2. CDR3 length: 15 amino acids. Trimming took 0 bases from V and 6 from J; bases not matched to a gene: 2. Per the germline V gene, CDR1 is SGHRS and CDR2 is YFSETQ. The CDR3 region is CASSLVLAGGDTQYF. In nucleotides, the CDR3 is TGCGCCAGCAGCTTGGTACTAGCGGGAGGTGATACGCAGTATTTT. The whole variable domain, filled in from reference TRBV5-1 and TRBJ2-3, reads KAGVTQTPRYLIKTRGQQVTLSCSPISGHRSVSWYQQTPGQGLQFLFEYFSETQRNKGNFPGRFSGRQFSNSRSEMNVSTLELGDSALYLCASSLVLAGGDTQYFGPGTRLTVL.

This clonotype appeared a few times. The V and J genes are TRBV27 and TRBJ2-7; a possible D gene is TRBD2 (5 bases). CDR3 length: 15 residues. Germline V gene lookup returns CDR1 MNHEY and CDR2 SMNVEV (reference sequence). Deletions cut 1 base from V and 1 base from J, with 11 bases between. CDR3 nucleotides: TGTGCCAGCAGTTTATTTCCGAGGACTTCCTACGAGCAGTACTTC. Translated: CASSLFPRTSYEQYF.

V and J are TRBV15 and TRBJ2-7; TRBD1 might be the D (5 bases). The CDR3 spans 14 residues. The germline V and J ends were trimmed by 0 bases and 5 bases, with 11 bases remaining between them. Germline V gene sequence: CDR1 LNHNV, CDR2 YYDKDF (reference sequence). Written as DNA, the CDR3 is TGTGCCACCAGCAGAGATGCGCAGGGCCACGAGCAGTACTTC. Translating it yields CATSRDAQGHEQYF.

Many counts were recorded for this clonotype. The chain joins TRBV20-1 to TRBJ1-5; TRBD1 might be the D (5 bases). In germline, CDR1 is DFQATT, CDR2 SNEGSKA (reference sequence). This CDR3 is built from 14 residues. V dropped 5 bases and J dropped 2 bases, with 13 bases sitting between them. The CDR3 nucleotides are TGCAGTGCTCTAACAGGTAGAGGCAATCAGCCCCAGCATTTT. It yields the protein CSALTGRGNQPQHF.

In this sample, this clonotype turned up many times. The chain joins TRBV11-1 to TRBJ2-3; D perhaps matches TRBD2 (5 bases). V was cut by 5 bases and J by 1 base, with 16 bases left in between. From germline, CDR1 is SGHAT and CDR2 FQDESV (reference sequence). The CDR3 has 16 residues. The CDR3 loop reads CASSATRSGRTDTQYF. Here the CDR3 DNA reads TGTGCCAGCAGCGCAACACGCAGCGGCCGCACAGATACGCAGTATTTT.

The V and J genes are TRBV20-1 and TRBJ1-5, with D maybe TRBD1 (6 bases). Germline V gene sequence: CDR1 DFQATT, CDR2 SNEGSKA (reference sequence). V lost 5 bases and J lost 2, with 13 bases in between. The CDR3 contains 14 residues. The CDR3 here is CSAQQGERNQPQHF. CDR3 nucleotides: TGCAGTGCTCAACAGGGAGAGCGCAATCAGCCCCAGCATTTT.

In this sample, this clonotype is medium-sized. This chain links TRBV6-1 with TRBJ2-5, with D unclear. Germline V gene sequence: CDR1 MNHNS, CDR2 SASEGT. The CDR3 is 12 amino acids. The V and J ends lost 4 bases and 2 bases respectively, with 5 bases between them. This chain's CDR3 is CASSADQETQYF. The DNA of the CDR3 is TGTGCCAGCAGTGCAGATCAAGAGACCCAGTACTTC.

This clonotype has at least ten counts. The rearrangement links TRBV12-3 or TRBV12-4 to TRBJ1-1, with a tentative D call TRBD1 (6 bases). This CDR3 is 14 amino acids long. V lost 5 bases and J lost 4, with 14 bases in between. The CDR3 nucleotides are TGTGCCAGCAGTGAGCAGGGGAGGAGCACTGAAGCTTTCTTT. It is translated as CASSEQGRSTEAFF.

At least ten counts were recorded for this clonotype. This chain uses TRBV29-1 with TRBJ2-1; D is perhaps TRBD1 or TRBD2 (5 bases each). Germline V gene data show CDR1 as SQVTM and CDR2 as ANQGSEA. V was clipped by 3 bases and J by 8 bases, with 11 bases between them. The CDR3 contains 12 residues. CDR3: CSVEGTRDEQFF. DNA for the CDR3: TGCAGCGTTGAGGGGACGCGGGATGAGCAGTTCTTC.

This clonotype came up many times. The chain joins TRBV7-8 to TRBJ2-2; the match to TRBD2 covers 10 bases. Trimming removed 5 bases from V and 5 bases from J; junction bases left unmatched: 5. The CDR3 sequence is 15 residues long. The V gene's germline CDR1 is SGHVS and CDR2 FQNEAQ. As DNA, the CDR3 is TGTGCCAGCAGCCCTGGACTAGCGGCAACCGGGGAGCTGTTTTTT. Protein product: CASSPGLAATGELFF.

This clonotype was detected many times. The V and J genes are TRBV2 and TRBJ2-1, with D possibly matching TRBD2 (5 bases). V lost 7 bases and J lost 8, with 9 bases in between. Germline CDR1 reads SNHLY; CDR2 reads FYNNEI. This CDR3 region has 11 residues. Here the CDR3 reads CASIEGDEQFF. The CDR3 nucleotides read TGTGCCAGCATTGAGGGCGATGAGCAGTTCTTC.

This clonotype is medium-sized in the sample. The gene calls are TRBV6-1 and TRBJ2-3; no reliable D call. Germline CDR1 reads MNHNS; CDR2 reads SASEGT. V was clipped by 6 bases and J by 3 bases, with 13 bases between them. The CDR3 covers 14 residues. The CDR3 protein is CASSPHGQTDTQYF. DNA of the CDR3: TGTGCCAGCAGCCCCCACGGGCAGACAGATACGCAGTATTTT.

Here the CDR3 reads CATSRDSRGGGLSFF. DNA of the CDR3: TGTGCCACCAGCAGAGATTCGCGAGGAGGCGGTTTGAGCTTCTTT. The chain couples TRBV15 to TRBJ1-1; no reliable D call. Per the germline V gene, CDR1 is LNHNV and CDR2 is YYDKDF (reference sequence). The CDR3 sequence is 15 residues long. V was shortened by 0 bases and J by 14 bases, with 22 bases between the two germline ends. Full variable domain (rest looked up from reference TRBV15 and TRBJ1-1): DAMVIQNPRYQVTQFGKPVTLSCSQTLNHNVMYWYQQKSSQAPKLLFHYYDKDFNNEADTPDNFQSRRPNTSFCFLDIRSPGLGDTAMYLCATSRDSRGGGLSFFGQGTRLTVV.

This clonotype was counted ten times or more. The chain combines TRBV2 with TRBJ1-2, with D possibly TRBD1 on 6 matching bases. This CDR3 is built from 14 residues. The germline V gene encodes CDR1 SNHLY and CDR2 FYNNEI. V lost 5 bases and J 4 bases, leaving 14 bases between the germline ends. In nucleotides, the CDR3 is TGTGCCAGCAGTAAACGACAGGAAATCTATGGCTACACCTTC. Its protein product is CASSKRQEIYGYTF.

This clonotype came up many times. This chain uses TRBV6-2 or TRBV6-3 with TRBJ2-7, with D possibly being TRBD2 (6 bases). Germline V CDR1 and CDR2: MNHEY, SVGEGT. The CDR3 runs to 16 residues. Trimming took off 0 bases at V and 2 bases at J, with 14 bases between the two ends. The CDR3 nucleotides are TGTGCCAGCAGTTACTCGATTCGCGGGATGACCTACGAGCAGTACGTC. It yields the protein CASSYSIRGMTYEQYV.

This clonotype was seen many times. This chain joins TRBV4-2 and TRBJ1-2; weak D call: TRBD1 (5 bases). CDR1 and CDR2 from the germline V gene are LGHNA and YNFKEQ. This CDR3 is 15 amino acids long. V was shortened by 1 base and J by 8 bases, with 17 bases between the two germline ends. The CDR3 region is CASSQGTNPRGGYTF. The CDR3, as DNA: TGTGCCAGCAGCCAAGGGACAAATCCACGGGGAGGCTACACCTTC.

By share of the sample, this clonotype is medium-sized. The V gene is TRBV9, the J gene TRBJ2-7; the D call may be TRBD1 or TRBD2 (5 bases each). V gave up 3 bases and J gave up 2 bases, with 18 bases separating them. The CDR3 runs 16 residues. Germline lookup yields CDR1 SGDLS and CDR2 YYNGEE. CDR3 loop: CASSARGSSGPYEQYF. As DNA, the CDR3 is TGTGCCAGCAGCGCAAGGGGCTCCTCGGGACCCTACGAGCAGTACTTC.

This clonotype was counted many times. Here the CDR3 reads CASSVLTVNTGELFF. DNA for the CDR3: TGTGCCAGCAGCGTTCTAACAGTGAACACCGGGGAGCTGTTTTTT. This chain joins TRBV5-6 and TRBJ2-2; D unclear. The CDR3 runs 15 residues. The germline CDR1 and CDR2 sequences are SGHDT and YYEEEE. V lost 4 bases and J 1 base, leaving 11 bases between the germline ends.

This clonotype appeared a single time. This may stem from a read error, because a much larger clone lies one nucleotide away. The rearrangement links TRBV7-2 to TRBJ1-5; D is unresolved. The CDR3 is made up of 13 amino acids. Germline CDR1 SGHTA, CDR2 FQGNSA. In DNA, the CDR3 is TGTGCCAGCAGCACCCAGACTAATCAGCACCAGCATTTT. Translated, it gives CASSTQTNQHQHF.

V is TRBV28 and J is TRBJ1-4; D remains ambiguous. V was trimmed by 8 bases and J by 2 bases, leaving 12 bases between them. There are 14 residues in the CDR3. CDR1 MDHEN and CDR2 SYDVKM come from the germline V gene. The CDR3 DNA follows: TGTGCCAGCCAAACAACAAGGACTAATGAAAAACTGTTTTTT. Translating gives CASQTTRTNEKLFF.

This clonotype was seen at least ten times. The chain joins TRBV7-9 to TRBJ1-1; D gene ambiguous. The V end was cut by 1 base, the J end by 1 base, with 4 bases between. Per the germline V gene, CDR1 is SEHNR and CDR2 is FQNEAQ (reference sequence). The CDR3 consists of 13 residues. The CDR3 coding sequence is TGTGCCAGCAGCTTAGGCTGGAACACTGAAGCTTTCTTT. It specifies CASSLGWNTEAFF.

In this sample, this clonotype turned up many times. One end of the junction is discordant with germline, which a read error may explain. CDR3 nucleotides: TGTGCTAGCAGCTTGGGCGGTTCGAACACCGGGGAGCTGTTTTTT. It translates to CASSLGGSNTGELFF. The chain joins TRBV7-7 to TRBJ2-2; the D is unclear. The germline V gene has CDR1 SSHAT and CDR2 FNYEAQ (reference sequence). The CDR3 loop spans 15 amino acids. Combining the CDR3 with reference TRBV7-7 and TRBJ2-2 gives the whole variable domain GAGVSQSPRYKVTKRGQDVTLRCDPISSHATLYWYQQALGQGPEFLTYFNYEAQPDKSGLPSDRFSAERPEGSISTLTIQRTEQRDSAMYRCASSLGGSNTGELFFGEGSRLTVL.

The table lists this clonotype with many counts. This chain joins TRBV2 and TRBJ1-5, with D unresolved. The CDR3 has 14 amino acids. V gave up 7 bases and J gave up 6 bases, with 16 bases separating them. The germline CDR1 and CDR2 sequences are SNHLY and FYNNEI. CDR3 loop: CASTLLGVRQPQHF. The CDR3 coding sequence is TGTGCCAGCACGCTTCTTGGGGTCCGTCAGCCCCAGCATTTT.

This clonotype was observed a handful of times. The junction departs from germline at one end; a sequencing error may be responsible. V is TRBV7-9 and J is TRBJ1-1, with D unresolved. CDR1 and CDR2 from the germline V gene are SEHNR and FQNEAQ (reference sequence). The CDR3 is 11 residues long. The CDR3 coding sequence is TGTGCCAGCAGCTCCCGGGTTGAAGTTTTCTTT. It yields the protein CASSSRVEVFF.

This clonotype is labeled as medium-sized (0.01 to 0.1%). J is TRBJ1-5 and V is TRBV28; tentative D call: TRBD1 (5 bases). Trimming pared 7 bases from V and 1 base from J, leaving 5 bases between. CDR1 and CDR2 from the germline V gene are MDHEN and SYDVKM. The CDR3 has 12 residues. In DNA form, the CDR3 reads TGTGCCAGCACAGGGAGCAATCAGCCCCAGCATTTT. Its protein product is CASTGSNQPQHF.

This clonotype occurred a few times. This may come from a read error, since a much larger clone is one base off. The chain's CDR3 is CASSVIGDSYNEQFF. In DNA, the CDR3 is TGTGCCAGCAGCGTAATAGGGGACTCCTACAATGAGCAGTTCTTC. The V gene is TRBV9, the J gene TRBJ2-1; TRBD1 might be the D (5 bases). Trimming took 1 base from V and 0 from J, leaving 8 bases between them. This CDR3 comprises 15 residues. Germline V lookup: CDR1 SGDLS, CDR2 YYNGEE. The entire variable domain, with the rest obtained from reference TRBV9 and TRBJ2-1, is as follows: DSGVTQTPKHLITATGQRVTLRCSPRSGDLSVYWYQQSLDQGLQFLIQYYNGEERAKGNILERFSAQQFPDLHSELNLSSLELGDSALYFCASSVIGDSYNEQFFGPGTRLTVL.

In its sample, this clonotype was seen many times. This chain uses TRBV19 with TRBJ2-2; D possibly corresponds to TRBD1 (6 bases). The CDR3 runs 15 residues. Germline CDR1 reads LNHDA; CDR2 reads SQIVND (reference sequence). Trimming took 1 base from V and 5 from J, leaving 11 bases between them. The CDR3 region has the DNA TGTGCCAGTAGTATAGTAGGCCAGGGGACCGGGGAGCTGTTTTTT. It encodes CASSIVGQGTGELFF.

There are a few counts of this clonotype. The chain recombines TRBV27 with TRBJ2-7, with 8 bases aligning to TRBD2. Per germline, CDR1 MNHEY and CDR2 SMNVEV (reference sequence). The CDR3 is 15 amino acids. V lost 5 bases and J lost 0; bases outside the gene matches: 6. CDR3 sequence (DNA): TGTGCCAGCAGTCCAGCAGGGACTAGCTCCTACGAGCAGTACTTC. Its protein product is CASSPAGTSSYEQYF.

This sequence joins TRBV25-1 and TRBJ2-7, with D hard to call. Trimming removed 4 bases at V and 3 bases at J, with 13 bases between. From germline, CDR1 is MGHDK and CDR2 SYGVNS. This CDR3 is 14 amino acids long. In nucleotides, the CDR3 is TGTGCCAGCAGTGTAGGCGGTTTCAGCTACGAGCAGTACTTC. As protein: CASSVGGFSYEQYF.

This clonotype is labeled as medium-sized. The genes are TRBV28 and TRBJ2-3; D may be TRBD2 (5 bases). V was cut by 5 bases and J by 1 base, with 13 bases left in between. The CDR3 extends over 15 amino acids. CDR1 is MDHEN, CDR2 SYDVKM, per germline. CDR3 region: CASSTPGAGTDTQYF. The CDR3 DNA reads TGTGCCAGCAGTACTCCCGGAGCGGGCACAGATACGCAGTATTTT.